The TCR beta chain under discussion was sequenced for a study of CD8 T cells in Susac syndrome. Roughly 0.45 to 1 ug RNA was reverse transcribed with random hexamers. In TCRdb, the immunoSEQ multiplex PCR reads were re-called with MiXCR into one record per CDR3 protein. The repertoire holds 75,000 to 95,000 distinct CDR3 sequences, about 91% seen once, with about 0.47% in the top ten. Treatment-naive patients with stable or active relapsing-remitting disease served as multiple sclerosis controls. Negative isolation was applied to CD8+ and CD4+ T cells, and FACS enrichment was applied to TEMRA cells. CDR3 length equals 14 residues. Looked up from germline, CDR1 is MDHEN and CDR2 is SYDVKM. Germline trimming cut 2 bases from V and 4 bases from J; bases unmatched to any gene: 4.

The clonotype originates from a human donor with multiple sclerosis. The sample consisted of CD8+ T cells from PBMCs. V and J are TRBV28 and TRBJ1-2, with TRBD1 matching over 7 bases. CDR3 region: CASSLITGAYGYTF. The CDR3 DNA sequence: TGTGCCAGCAGTTTAATCACAGGGGCCTATGGCTACACCTTC.